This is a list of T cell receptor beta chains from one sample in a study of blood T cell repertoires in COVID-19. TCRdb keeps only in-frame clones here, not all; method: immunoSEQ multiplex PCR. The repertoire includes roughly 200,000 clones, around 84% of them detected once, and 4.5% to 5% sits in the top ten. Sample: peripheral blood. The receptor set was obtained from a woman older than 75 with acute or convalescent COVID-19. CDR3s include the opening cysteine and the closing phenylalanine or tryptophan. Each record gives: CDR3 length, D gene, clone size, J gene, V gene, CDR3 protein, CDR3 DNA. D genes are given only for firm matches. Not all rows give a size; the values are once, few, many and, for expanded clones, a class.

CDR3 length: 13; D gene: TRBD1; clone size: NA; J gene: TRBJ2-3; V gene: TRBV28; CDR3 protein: CASYRGPQGTQYF; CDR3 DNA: TGTGCCAGTTACAGGGGCCCGCAGGGTACGCAGTATTTT
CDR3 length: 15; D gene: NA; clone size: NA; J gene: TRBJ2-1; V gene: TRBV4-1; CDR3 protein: CASSTTPTPYNEQFF; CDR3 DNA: TGCGCCAGCAGCACGACTCCGACCCCCTACAATGAGCAGTTCTTC
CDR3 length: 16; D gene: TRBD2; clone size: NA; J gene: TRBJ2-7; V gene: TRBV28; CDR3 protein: CASSFPASGRANEQYF; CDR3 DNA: TGTGCCAGCAGTTTCCCAGCTAGCGGGAGGGCCAACGAGCAGTACTTC
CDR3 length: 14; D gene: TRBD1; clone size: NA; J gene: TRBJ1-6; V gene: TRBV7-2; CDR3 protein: CASSLLQGNSPLHF; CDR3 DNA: TGTGCCAGCAGCTTATTACAGGGGAATTCACCCCTCCACTTT
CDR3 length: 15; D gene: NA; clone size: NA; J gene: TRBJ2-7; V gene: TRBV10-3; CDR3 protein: CAISAGQTKGDEQYF; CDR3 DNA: TGTGCCATCAGCGCCGGACAGACGAAGGGGGACGAGCAGTACTTC
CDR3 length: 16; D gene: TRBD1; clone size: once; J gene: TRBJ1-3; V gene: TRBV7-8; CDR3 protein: CASSLGQGRPGNTIYF; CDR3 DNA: TGTGCCAGCAGCTTAGGACAGGGGAGGCCTGGAAACACCATATATTTT
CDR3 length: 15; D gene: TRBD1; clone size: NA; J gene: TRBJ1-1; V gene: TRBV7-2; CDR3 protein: CASSVGQGFGTEAFF; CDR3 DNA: TGTGCCAGCAGCGTCGGACAGGGGTTTGGCACTGAAGCTTTCTTT
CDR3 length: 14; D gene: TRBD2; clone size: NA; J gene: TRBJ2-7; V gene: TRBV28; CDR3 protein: CASSPGGGRYEQYF; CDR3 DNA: TGTGCCAGCAGTCCCGGGGGGGGACGGTACGAGCAGTACTTC
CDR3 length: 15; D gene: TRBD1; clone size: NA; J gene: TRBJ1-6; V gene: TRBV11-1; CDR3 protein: CASSRLRQGNSPLHF; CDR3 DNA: TGTGCCAGCAGCCGGTTGAGACAGGGGAATTCACCCCTCCACTTT
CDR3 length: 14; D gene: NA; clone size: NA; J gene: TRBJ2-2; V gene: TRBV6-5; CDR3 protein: CASRLGQNTGELFF; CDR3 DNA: TGTGCCAGCAGATTGGGACAGAACACCGGGGAGCTGTTTTTT
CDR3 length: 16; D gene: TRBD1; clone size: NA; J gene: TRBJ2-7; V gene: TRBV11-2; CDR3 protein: CASSFQLGQGRYEQYF; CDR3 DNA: TGTGCCAGCAGCTTTCAGCTTGGACAGGGTAGATACGAGCAGTACTTC
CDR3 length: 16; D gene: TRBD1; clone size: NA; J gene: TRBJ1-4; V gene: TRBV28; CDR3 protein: CASAPTGITGNEKLFF; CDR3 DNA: TGTGCCAGCGCCCCGACAGGGATTACGGGTAATGAAAAACTGTTTTTT
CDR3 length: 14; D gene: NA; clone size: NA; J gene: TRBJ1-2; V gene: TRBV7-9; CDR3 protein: CASSLGEGNYGYTF; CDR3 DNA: TGTGCCAGCAGCTTAGGTGAGGGAAATTATGGCTACACCTTC
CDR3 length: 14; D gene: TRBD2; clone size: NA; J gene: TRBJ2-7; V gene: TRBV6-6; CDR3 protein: CASSYGTSVYEQYF; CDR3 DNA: TGTGCCAGCAGTTACGGGACTAGCGTGTACGAGCAGTACTTC
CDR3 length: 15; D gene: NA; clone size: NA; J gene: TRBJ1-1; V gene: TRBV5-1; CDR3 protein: CASETGTSMNTEAFF; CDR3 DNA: TGCGCCAGTGAAACCGGGACAAGCATGAACACTGAAGCTTTCTTT
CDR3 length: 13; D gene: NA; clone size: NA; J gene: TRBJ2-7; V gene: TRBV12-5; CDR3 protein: CASGLYSSYEQYF; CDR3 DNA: TGTGCTAGTGGTTTGTACAGCTCCTACGAGCAGTACTTC
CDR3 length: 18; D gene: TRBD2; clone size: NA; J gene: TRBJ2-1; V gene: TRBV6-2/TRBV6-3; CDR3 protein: CASSYSQSSGRDYNEQFF; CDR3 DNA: TGTGCCAGCAGTTACTCCCAGTCTAGCGGGAGGGACTACAATGAGCAGTTCTTC
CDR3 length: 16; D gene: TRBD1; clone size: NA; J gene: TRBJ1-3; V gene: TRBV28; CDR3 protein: CASRGPGQGDGNTIYF; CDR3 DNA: TGTGCCAGCAGGGGTCCGGGACAGGGAGACGGAAACACCATATATTTT
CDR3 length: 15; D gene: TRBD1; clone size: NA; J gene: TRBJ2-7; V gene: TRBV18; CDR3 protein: CASSPKGQGATEQYF; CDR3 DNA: TGTGCCAGCTCACCGAAGGGACAGGGGGCAACCGAGCAGTACTTC
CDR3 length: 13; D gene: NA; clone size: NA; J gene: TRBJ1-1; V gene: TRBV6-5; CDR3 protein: CATQVILNTEAFF; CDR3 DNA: TGTGCCACACAGGTAATACTGAACACTGAAGCTTTCTTT
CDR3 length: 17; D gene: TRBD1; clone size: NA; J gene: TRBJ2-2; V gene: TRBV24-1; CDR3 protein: CATSGNDRGWDTGELFF; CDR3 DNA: TGTGCCACCAGTGGTAACGACAGGGGGTGGGACACCGGGGAGCTGTTTTTT
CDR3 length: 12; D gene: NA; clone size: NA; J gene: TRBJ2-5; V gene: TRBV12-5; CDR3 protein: CASGFIPETQYF; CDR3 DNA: TGTGCTAGTGGTTTTATCCCAGAGACCCAGTACTTC
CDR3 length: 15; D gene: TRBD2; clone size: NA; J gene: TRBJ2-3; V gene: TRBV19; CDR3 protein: CASSIGSAGADTQYF; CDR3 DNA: TGTGCCAGTAGTATTGGCTCGGCGGGAGCAGATACGCAGTATTTT
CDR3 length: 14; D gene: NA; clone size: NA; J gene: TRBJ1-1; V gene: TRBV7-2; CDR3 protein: CASNQHGGSTEAFF; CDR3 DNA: TGTGCCAGCAACCAGCACGGGGGGAGCACTGAAGCTTTCTTT
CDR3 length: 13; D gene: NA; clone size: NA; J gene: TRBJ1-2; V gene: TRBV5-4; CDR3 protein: CASSDWGGYGYTF; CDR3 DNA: TGTGCCAGCAGCGATTGGGGGGGTTATGGCTACACCTTC
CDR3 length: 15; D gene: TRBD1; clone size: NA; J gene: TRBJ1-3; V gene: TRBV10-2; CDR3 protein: CASSPIQGSGNTIYF; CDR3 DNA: TGCGCCAGCAGTCCGATACAGGGGTCTGGAAACACCATATATTTT
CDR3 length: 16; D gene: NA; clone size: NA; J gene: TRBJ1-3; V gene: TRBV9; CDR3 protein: CASSVALTGPGNTIYF; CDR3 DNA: TGTGCCAGCAGCGTAGCCTTAACAGGGCCAGGAAACACCATATATTTT
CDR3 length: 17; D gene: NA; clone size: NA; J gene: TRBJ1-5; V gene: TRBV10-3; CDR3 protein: CAISESQGRTSNQPQHF; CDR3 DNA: TGTGCCATCAGTGAATCGCAGGGTAGGACGAGCAATCAGCCCCAGCATTTT
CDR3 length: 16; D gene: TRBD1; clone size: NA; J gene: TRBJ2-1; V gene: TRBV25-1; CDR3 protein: CASSPSRPGGYNEQFF; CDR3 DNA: TGTGCCAGCAGTCCGTCTCGGCCAGGGGGTTACAATGAGCAGTTCTTC
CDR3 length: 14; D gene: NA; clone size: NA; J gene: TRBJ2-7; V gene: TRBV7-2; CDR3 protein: CASSLGFFAGEQYF; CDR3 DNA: TGTGCCAGCAGCTTAGGTTTTTTCGCCGGCGAGCAGTACTTC
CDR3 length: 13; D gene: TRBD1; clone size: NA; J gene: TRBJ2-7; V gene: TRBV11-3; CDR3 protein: CASSLGQDYEQYF; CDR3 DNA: TGTGCCAGCAGCTTGGGACAGGATTACGAGCAGTACTTC
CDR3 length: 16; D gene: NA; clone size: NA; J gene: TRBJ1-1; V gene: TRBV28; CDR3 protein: CASSFGEGVGNTEAFF; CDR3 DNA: TGTGCCAGCAGTTTTGGGGAGGGGGTCGGGAACACTGAAGCTTTCTTT
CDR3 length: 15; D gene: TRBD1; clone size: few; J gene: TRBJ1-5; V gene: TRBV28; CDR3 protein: CASGDSLGGNQPQHF; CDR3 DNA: TGTGCCAGCGGGGACAGCCTGGGAGGCAATCAGCCCCAGCATTTT
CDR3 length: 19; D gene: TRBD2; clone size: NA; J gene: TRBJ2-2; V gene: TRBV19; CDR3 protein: CASRPRTGTSGSSAGELFF; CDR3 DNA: TGTGCCAGTAGACCAAGAACCGGGACTAGCGGGAGTAGCGCCGGGGAGCTGTTTTTT
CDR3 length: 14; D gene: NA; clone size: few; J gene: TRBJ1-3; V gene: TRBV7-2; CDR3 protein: CASSFYSGGNTIYF; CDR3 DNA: TGTGCCAGCAGCTTCTATTCAGGGGGAAACACCATATATTTT
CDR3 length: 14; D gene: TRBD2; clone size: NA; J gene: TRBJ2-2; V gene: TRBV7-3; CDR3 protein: CASSPGLSTGELFF; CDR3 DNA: TGTGCCAGCAGCCCGGGACTATCCACCGGGGAGCTGTTTTTT
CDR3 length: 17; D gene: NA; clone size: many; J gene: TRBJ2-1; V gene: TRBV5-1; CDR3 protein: CASSFVRSGAGYNEQFF; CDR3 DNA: TGCGCCAGCAGCTTCGTTAGATCGGGAGCGGGCTACAATGAGCAGTTCTTC
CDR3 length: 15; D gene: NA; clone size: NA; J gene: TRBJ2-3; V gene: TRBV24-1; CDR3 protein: CATSDLMYRTDTQYF; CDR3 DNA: TGTGCCACCAGTGATTTGATGTATCGCACAGATACGCAGTATTTT
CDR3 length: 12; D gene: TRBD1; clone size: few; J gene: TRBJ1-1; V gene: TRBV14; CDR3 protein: CASSPDRAEAFF; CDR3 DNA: TGTGCCAGCAGCCCCGACAGGGCTGAAGCTTTCTTT
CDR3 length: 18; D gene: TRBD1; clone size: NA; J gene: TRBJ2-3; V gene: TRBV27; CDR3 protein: CASSFESMTGSRADTQYF; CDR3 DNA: TGTGCCAGCAGTTTTGAATCAATGACAGGGAGTAGAGCAGATACGCAGTATTTT
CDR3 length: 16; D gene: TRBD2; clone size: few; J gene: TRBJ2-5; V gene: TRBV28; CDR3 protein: CASIAGILPRGETQYF; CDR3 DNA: TGTGCCAGCATAGCGGGCATACTCCCGCGCGGAGAGACCCAGTACTTC
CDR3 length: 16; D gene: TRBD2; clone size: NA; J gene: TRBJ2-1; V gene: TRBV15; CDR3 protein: CATSRVGAGTYNEQFF; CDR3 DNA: TGTGCCACCAGCAGAGTTGGAGCGGGAACGTACAATGAGCAGTTCTTC
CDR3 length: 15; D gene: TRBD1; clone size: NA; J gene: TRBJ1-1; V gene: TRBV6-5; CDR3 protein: CASSLYGTGATEAFF; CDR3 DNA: TGTGCCAGCAGCTTATACGGGACAGGGGCCACTGAAGCTTTCTTT
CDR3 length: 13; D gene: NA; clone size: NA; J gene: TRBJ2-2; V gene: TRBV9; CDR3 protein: CASLGRNTGELFF; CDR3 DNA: TGTGCCAGCCTGGGGCGTAACACCGGGGAGCTGTTTTTT
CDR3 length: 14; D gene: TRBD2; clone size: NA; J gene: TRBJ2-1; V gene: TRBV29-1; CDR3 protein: CSVRDSGRAGEQFF; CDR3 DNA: TGCAGCGTTAGGGATAGCGGGAGGGCCGGTGAGCAGTTCTTC
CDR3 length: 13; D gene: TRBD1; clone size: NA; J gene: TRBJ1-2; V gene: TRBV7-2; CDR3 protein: CASSLGRDRDDTF; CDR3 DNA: TGTGCCAGCAGCTTAGGCCGGGACAGGGACGACACCTTC
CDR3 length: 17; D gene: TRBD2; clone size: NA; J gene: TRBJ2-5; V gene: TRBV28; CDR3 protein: CASSLAGGRYKEETQYF; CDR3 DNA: TGTGCCAGCAGTTTAGCGGGAGGTCGCTATAAGGAAGAGACCCAGTACTTC
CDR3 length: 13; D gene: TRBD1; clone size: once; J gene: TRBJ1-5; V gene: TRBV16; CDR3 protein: CASKGQGNQPQHF; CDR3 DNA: TGTGCCAGCAAGGGACAGGGGAATCAGCCCCAGCATTTT